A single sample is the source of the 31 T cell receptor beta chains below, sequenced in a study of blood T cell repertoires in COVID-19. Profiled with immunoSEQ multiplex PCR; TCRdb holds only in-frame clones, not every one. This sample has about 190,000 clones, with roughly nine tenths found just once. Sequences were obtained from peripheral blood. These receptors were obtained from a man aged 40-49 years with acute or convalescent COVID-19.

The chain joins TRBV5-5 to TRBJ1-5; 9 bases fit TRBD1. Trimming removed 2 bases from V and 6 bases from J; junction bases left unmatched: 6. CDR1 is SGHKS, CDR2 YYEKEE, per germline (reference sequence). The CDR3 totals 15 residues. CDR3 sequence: CASSFSQGAAQPQHF. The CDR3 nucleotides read TGTGCCAGCAGCTTTTCACAGGGGGCGGCTCAGCCCCAGCATTTT.

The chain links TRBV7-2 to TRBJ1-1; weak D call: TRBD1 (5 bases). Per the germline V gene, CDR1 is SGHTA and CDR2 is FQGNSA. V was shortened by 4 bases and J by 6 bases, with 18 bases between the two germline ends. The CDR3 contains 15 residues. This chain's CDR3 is CASSSASRGRAEAFF. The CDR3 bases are TGTGCCAGCAGCTCCGCAAGTCGGGGGAGGGCTGAAGCTTTCTTT.

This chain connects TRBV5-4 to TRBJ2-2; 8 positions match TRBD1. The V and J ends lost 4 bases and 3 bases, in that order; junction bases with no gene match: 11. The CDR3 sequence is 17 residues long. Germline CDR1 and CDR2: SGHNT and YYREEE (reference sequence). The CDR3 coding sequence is TGTGCCAGCAGCCCTAATGACAGGGGATCGTACACCGGGGAGCTGTTTTTT. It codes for CASSPNDRGSYTGELFF. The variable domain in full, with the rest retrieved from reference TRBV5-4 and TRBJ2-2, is ETGVTQSPTHLIKTRGQQVTLRCSSQSGHNTVSWYQQALGQGPQFIFQYYREEENGRGNFPPRFSGLQFPNYSSELNVNALELDDSALYLCASSPNDRGSYTGELFFGEGSRLTVL.

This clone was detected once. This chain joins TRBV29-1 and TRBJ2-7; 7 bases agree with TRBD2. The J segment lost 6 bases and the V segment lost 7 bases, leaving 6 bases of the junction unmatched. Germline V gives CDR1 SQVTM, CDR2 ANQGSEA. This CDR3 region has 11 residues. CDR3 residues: CSAASGGEQYF. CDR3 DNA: TGCAGCGCCGCTAGCGGAGGCGAGCAGTACTTC.

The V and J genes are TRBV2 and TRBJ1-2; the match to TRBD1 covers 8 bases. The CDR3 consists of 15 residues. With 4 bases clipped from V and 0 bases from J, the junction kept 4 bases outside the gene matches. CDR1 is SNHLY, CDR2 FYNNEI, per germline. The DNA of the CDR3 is TGTGCCAGCAGTGTGGGGACAGGACCTAACTATGGCTACACCTTC. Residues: CASSVGTGPNYGYTF. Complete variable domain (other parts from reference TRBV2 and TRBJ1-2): EPEVTQTPSHQVTQMGQEVILRCVPISNHLYFYWYRQILGQKVEFLVSFYNNEISEKSEIFDDQFSVERPDGSNFTLKIRSTKLEDSAMYFCASSVGTGPNYGYTFGSGTRLTVV.

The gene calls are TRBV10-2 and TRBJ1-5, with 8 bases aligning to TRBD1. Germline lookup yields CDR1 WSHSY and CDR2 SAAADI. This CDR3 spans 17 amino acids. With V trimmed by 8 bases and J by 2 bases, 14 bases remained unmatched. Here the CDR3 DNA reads TGCGCCAGCCAACCCTCGACAGGGGCGAGGGGCAATCAGCCCCAGCATTTT. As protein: CASQPSTGARGNQPQHF.

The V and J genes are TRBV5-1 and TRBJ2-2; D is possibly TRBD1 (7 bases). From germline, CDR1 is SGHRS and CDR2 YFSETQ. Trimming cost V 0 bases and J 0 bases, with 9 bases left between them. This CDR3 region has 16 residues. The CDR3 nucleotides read TGCGCCAGCAGCTTGGGCGGGACAGCGAACACCGGGGAGCTGTTTTTT. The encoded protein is CASSLGGTANTGELFF.

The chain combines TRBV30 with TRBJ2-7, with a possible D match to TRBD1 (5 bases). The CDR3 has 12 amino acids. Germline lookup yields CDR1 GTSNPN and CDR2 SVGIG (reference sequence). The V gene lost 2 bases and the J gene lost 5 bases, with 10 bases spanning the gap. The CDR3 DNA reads TGTGCCTGGAGTAGGGGTTTCGACGAGCAGTACTTC. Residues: CAWSRGFDEQYF. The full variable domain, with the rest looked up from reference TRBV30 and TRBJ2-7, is SQTIHQWPATLVQPVGSPLSLECTVEGTSNPNLYWYRQAAGRGLQLLFYSVGIGQISSEVPQNLSASRPQDRQFILSSKKLLLSDSGFYLCAWSRGFDEQYFGPGTRLTVT.

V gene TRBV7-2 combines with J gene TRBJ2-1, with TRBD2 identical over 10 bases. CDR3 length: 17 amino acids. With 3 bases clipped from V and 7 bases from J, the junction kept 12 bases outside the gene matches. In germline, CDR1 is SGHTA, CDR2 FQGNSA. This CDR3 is CASSFPLQAGGPNEQFF. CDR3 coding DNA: TGTGCCAGCAGCTTCCCTCTTCAAGCGGGGGGGCCAAATGAGCAGTTCTTC.

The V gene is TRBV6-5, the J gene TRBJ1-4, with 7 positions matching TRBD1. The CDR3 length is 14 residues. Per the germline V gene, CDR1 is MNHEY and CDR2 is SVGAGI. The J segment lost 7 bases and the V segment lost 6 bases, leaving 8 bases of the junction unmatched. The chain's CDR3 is CASRDRTRGEKLFF. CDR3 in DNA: TGTGCCAGCAGGGACAGGACTCGAGGTGAAAAACTGTTTTTT.

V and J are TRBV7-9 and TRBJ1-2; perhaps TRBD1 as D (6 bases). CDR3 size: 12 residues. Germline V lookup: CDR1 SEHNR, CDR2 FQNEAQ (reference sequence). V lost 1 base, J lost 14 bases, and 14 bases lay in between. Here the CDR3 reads CASSLDNRDHTF. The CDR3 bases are TGTGCCAGCAGCTTAGACAACAGGGATCATACCTTC.

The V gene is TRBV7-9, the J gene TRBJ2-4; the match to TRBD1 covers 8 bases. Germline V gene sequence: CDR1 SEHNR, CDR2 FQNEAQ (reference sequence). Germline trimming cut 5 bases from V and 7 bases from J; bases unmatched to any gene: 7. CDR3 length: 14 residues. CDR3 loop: CASSTTGEFNIQYF. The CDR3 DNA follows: TGTGCCAGCAGCACGACAGGGGAGTTTAACATTCAGTACTTC.

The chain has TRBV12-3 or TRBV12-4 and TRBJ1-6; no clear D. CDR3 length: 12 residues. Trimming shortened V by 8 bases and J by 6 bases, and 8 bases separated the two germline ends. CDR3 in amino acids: CASQLFNSPLHF. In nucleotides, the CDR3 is TGTGCCAGCCAACTGTTTAATTCACCCCTCCACTTT.

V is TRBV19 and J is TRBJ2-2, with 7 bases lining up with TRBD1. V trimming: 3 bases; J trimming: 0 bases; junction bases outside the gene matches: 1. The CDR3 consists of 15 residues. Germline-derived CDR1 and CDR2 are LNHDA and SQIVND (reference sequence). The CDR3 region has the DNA TGTGCCAGTAGTATGCAGGGGGCGAACACCGGGGAGCTGTTTTTT. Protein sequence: CASSMQGANTGELFF.

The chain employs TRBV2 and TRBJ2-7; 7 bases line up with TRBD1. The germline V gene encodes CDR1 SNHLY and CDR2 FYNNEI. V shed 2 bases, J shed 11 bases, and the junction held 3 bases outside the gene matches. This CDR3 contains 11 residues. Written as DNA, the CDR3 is TGTGCCAGCAGTGAACCTGGGACAGAGTACTTC. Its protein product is CASSEPGTEYF.

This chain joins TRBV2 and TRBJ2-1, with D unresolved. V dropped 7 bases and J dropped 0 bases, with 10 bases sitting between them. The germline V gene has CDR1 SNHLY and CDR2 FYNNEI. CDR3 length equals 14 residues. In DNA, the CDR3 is TGTGCCAGCATTCTCATCAGCTCCTACAATGAGCAGTTCTTC. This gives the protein CASILISSYNEQFF.

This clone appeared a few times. CDR3 amino acids: CASTPLSGGGTEAFF. The CDR3, as DNA: TGTGCCAGCACCCCCTTATCGGGAGGAGGAACTGAAGCTTTCTTT. The chain couples TRBV7-9 to TRBJ1-1; the D is unclear. Trimming removed 7 bases from V and 5 bases from J, with 20 bases in between. CDR1 SEHNR and CDR2 FQNEAQ come from the germline V gene (reference sequence). The CDR3 sequence is 15 residues long.

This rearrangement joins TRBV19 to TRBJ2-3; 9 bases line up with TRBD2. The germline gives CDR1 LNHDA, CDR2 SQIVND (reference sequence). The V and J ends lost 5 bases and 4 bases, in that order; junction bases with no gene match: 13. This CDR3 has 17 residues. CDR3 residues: CASSPQRAGGVADTQYF. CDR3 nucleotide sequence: TGTGCCAGTAGTCCTCAGCGAGCGGGGGGCGTCGCAGATACGCAGTATTTT.

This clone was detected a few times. CDR3 bases: TGTGCCAGCAGTTTAAGGGACAGGTTAGAAGCTTTCTTT. As protein: CASSLRDRLEAFF. The chain combines TRBV27 with TRBJ1-1, with 8 bases identical to TRBD1. CDR3 length equals 13 residues. J gave up 8 bases and V 2 bases, and 4 bases lay outside the gene matches. Germline V CDR1 and CDR2: MNHEY, SMNVEV (reference sequence).

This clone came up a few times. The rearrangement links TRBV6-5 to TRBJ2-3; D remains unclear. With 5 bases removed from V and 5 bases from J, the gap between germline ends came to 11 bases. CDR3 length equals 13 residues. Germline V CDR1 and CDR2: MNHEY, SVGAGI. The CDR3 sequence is CASSLPKRDTQYF. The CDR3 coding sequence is TGTGCCAGCAGTCTACCAAAGCGAGATACGCAGTATTTT.

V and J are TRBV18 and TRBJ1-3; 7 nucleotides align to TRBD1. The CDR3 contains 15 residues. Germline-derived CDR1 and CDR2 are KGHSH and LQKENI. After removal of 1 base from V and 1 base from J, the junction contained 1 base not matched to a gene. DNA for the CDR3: TGTGCCAGCTCACCACTGACAGGGTCTGGAAACACCATATATTTT. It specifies CASSPLTGSGNTIYF.

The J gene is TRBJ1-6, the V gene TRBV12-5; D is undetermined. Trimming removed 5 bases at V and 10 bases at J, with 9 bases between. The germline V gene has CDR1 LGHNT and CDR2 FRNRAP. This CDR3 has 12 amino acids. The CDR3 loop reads CASGPSGSPLHF. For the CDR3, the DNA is TGTGCTAGTGGTCCCTCGGGGTCACCCCTCCACTTT. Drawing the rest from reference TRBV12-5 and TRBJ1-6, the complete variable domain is DARVTQTPRHKVTEMGQEVTMRCQPILGHNTVFWYRQTMMQGLELLAYFRNRAPLDDSGMPKDRFSAEMPDATLATLKIQPSEPRDSAVYFCASGPSGSPLHFGNGTRLTVT.

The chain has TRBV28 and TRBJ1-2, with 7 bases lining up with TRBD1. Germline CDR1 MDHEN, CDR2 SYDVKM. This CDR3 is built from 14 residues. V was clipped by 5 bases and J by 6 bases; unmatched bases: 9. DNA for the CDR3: TGTGCCAGCAGTCTGCTAGGGGGCATTCATGGCTACACCTTC. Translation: CASSLLGGIHGYTF.

The CDR3 DNA reads as TGTGCCGGAGGCCAGTCCACCGGGGAGCTGTTTTTT. Translating it yields CAGGQSTGELFF. The chain couples TRBV18 to TRBJ2-2, with D perhaps TRBD2 (5 bases). This CDR3 region has 12 residues. V lost 11 bases to trimming and J lost 4 bases, with 11 bases between them. CDR1 is KGHSH, CDR2 LQKENI, per germline.

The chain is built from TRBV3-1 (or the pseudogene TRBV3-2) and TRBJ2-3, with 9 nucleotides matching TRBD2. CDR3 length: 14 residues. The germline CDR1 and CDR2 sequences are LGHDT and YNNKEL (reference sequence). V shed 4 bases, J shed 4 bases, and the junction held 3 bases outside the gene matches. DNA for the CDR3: TGTGCCAGCAGCCGGCGGGGGGGGGCAGATACGCAGTATTTT. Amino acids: CASSRRGGADTQYF.

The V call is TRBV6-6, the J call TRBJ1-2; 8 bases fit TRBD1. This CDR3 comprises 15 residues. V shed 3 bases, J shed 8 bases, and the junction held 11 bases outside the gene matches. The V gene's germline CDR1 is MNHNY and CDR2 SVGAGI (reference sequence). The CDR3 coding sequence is TGTGCCAGCAGTTATTCCGACAGGGGCGATCGGGGCTACACCTTC. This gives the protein CASSYSDRGDRGYTF.

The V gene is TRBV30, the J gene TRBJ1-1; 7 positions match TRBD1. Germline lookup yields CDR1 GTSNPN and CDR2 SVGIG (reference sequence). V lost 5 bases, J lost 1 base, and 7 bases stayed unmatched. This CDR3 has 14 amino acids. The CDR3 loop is CAWGVDRENTEAFF. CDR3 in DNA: TGTGCCTGGGGGGTCGACAGGGAGAACACTGAAGCTTTCTTT.

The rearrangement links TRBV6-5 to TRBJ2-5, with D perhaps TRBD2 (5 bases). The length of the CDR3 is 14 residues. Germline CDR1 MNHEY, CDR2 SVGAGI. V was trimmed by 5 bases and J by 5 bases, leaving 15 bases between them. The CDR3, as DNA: TGTGCCAGCAGTACTTACGGAGGTCGGGAGACCCAGTACTTC. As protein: CASSTYGGRETQYF.

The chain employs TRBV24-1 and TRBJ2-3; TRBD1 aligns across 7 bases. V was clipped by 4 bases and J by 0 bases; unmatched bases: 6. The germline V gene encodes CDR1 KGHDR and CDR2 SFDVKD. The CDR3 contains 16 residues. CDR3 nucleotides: TGTGCCACCAGTGACCCCGGGACAGATAGCACAGATACGCAGTATTTT. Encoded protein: CATSDPGTDSTDTQYF.

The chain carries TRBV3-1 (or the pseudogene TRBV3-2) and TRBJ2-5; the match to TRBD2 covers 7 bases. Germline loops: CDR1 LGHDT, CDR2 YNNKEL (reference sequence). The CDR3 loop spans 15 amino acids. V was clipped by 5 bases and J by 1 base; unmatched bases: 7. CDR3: CASSRRGLSQETQYF. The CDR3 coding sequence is TGTGCCAGCAGCAGAAGGGGACTATCCCAAGAGACCCAGTACTTC.

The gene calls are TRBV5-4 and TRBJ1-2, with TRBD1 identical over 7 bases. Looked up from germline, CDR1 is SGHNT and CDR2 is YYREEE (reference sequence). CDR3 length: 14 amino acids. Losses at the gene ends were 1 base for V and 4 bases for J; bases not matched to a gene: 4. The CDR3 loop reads CASSLPGGRYGYTF. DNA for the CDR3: TGTGCCAGCAGCTTGCCAGGGGGACGCTATGGCTACACCTTC.